This is a list of T cell receptor beta chains from one sample in a study of OX40 agonist ivuxolimab in advanced cancers. Repertoires were generated with immunoSEQ multiplex PCR, while TCRdb's copy carries only in-frame clones and drops some. This table holds 12,000 to 15,000 clones, 80% found once. Sequences were derived from CD4+ or CD8+ T cells sorted from blood, sampled in a trial of the OX40 agonist ivuxolimab. The receptor set was obtained from an adult with an advanced solid tumor such as melanoma, head and neck, liver or kidney cancer. The CDR3 runs from the conserved cysteine through the conserved F or W. Each record gives: D gene, clone size, V gene, J gene, CDR3 DNA, CDR3 protein. D genes are given only for firm matches. Rows may omit the clone size; those that give it use once, few, many or a size class.

-,-,TRBV6-6,TRBJ1-5,TGTGCCAGCAGTCCCGGGATTAGCAATCAGCCCCAGCATTTT,CASSPGISNQPQHF
-,-,TRBV7-9,TRBJ2-7,TGTGCCAGCAGCCTGGGACTTACGGGCGAGCAGTACTTC,CASSLGLTGEQYF
-,-,TRBV7-9,TRBJ1-1,TGTGCCAGCAGCCTTACCCTTAGGAAAGGGGAGAGGAACACTGAAGCTTTCTTT,CASSLTLRKGERNTEAFF
-,many,TRBV4-1,TRBJ1-1,TGCGCCAGCCGCGGGCCTACTGAAGCTTTCTTT,CASRGPTEAFF
TRBD1,once,TRBV28,TRBJ2-2,TGTGCCAGCAGCCCCGGCAGGGGGCAGGCCGGGGAGCTGTTTTTT,CASSPGRGQAGELFF
-,-,TRBV9,TRBJ2-2,TGTGCCAGCAGCGCCTCCACTTCCGGGGAGCTGTTTTTT,CASSASTSGELFF
TRBD2,few,TRBV7-6,TRBJ2-5,TGTGCCAGCAGCACCCCTAGCGGGAGTACTGAAGAGACCCAGTACTTC,CASSTPSGSTEETQYF
-,-,TRBV10-3,TRBJ1-3,TGTGCCATCAGGGAGAGTTCTGGAAACACCATATATTTT,CAIRESSGNTIYF
-,-,TRBV30,TRBJ2-7,TGTGCCTGGAGTTCGAGCTACGAGCAGTACTTC,CAWSSSYEQYF
-,hyperexpanded,TRBV27,TRBJ2-3,TGTGCCAGCAGTTCGAGTACCGGGTTCGATACGCAGTATTTT,CASSSSTGFDTQYF
-,-,TRBV27,TRBJ2-5,TGTGCCAGCAGTTTAGGGTTGTGGGAGGAGACCCAGTACTTC,CASSLGLWEETQYF
-,-,TRBV5-6,TRBJ1-5,TGTGCCAGCAGCTTGGGGTCCAGTCAGCCCCAGCATTTT,CASSLGSSQPQHF
TRBD1,-,TRBV29-1,TRBJ1-2,TGCAGCGTTTCGACAGGGGGCATCTATGGCTACACCTTC,CSVSTGGIYGYTF
-,-,TRBV7-9,TRBJ2-1,TGTGCCAGCAGCTTATACGTGAATGAGCAGTTCTTC,CASSLYVNEQFF
TRBD1,-,TRBV28,TRBJ2-1,TGTGCCAGCAGCCGGACAGGGAACCCCTACAATGAGCAGTTCTTC,CASSRTGNPYNEQFF
TRBD1,-,TRBV30,TRBJ2-3,TGTGCCTTTATGCCGGGACAGGGGTTGAGGTATGAGGCAGATACGCAGTATTTT,CAFMPGQGLRYEADTQYF
-,-,TRBV4-1,TRBJ2-3,TGCGCCAGCAGCCAAGGAGGGGGAATGGATACGCAGTATTTT,CASSQGGGMDTQYF
-,-,TRBV4-1,TRBJ1-6,TGCGCCAGCAGCCAGCCCCGGGCCCGGTTGGCCCTCCACTTT,CASSQPRARLALHF
-,-,TRBV28,TRBJ1-5,TGTGCCAGCAGTTTAGTGGGGGGCCTCAATCAGCCCCAGCATTTT,CASSLVGGLNQPQHF
TRBD1,-,TRBV28,TRBJ2-1,TGTGCCAGCAGTTCATTCGGACAGGGGCTTAACAATGAGCAGTTCTTC,CASSSFGQGLNNEQFF
TRBD1,-,TRBV28,TRBJ2-5,TGTGCCAGCAGGGAGGTCTACGGGACAGCTAAAGAGACCCAGTACTTC,CASREVYGTAKETQYF
-,few,TRBV6-1,TRBJ1-5,TGTGCCAGCAGTGAAGCAGGGCAGCCCTATCAGCCCCAGCATTTT,CASSEAGQPYQPQHF
-,-,TRBV6-5,TRBJ1-2,TGTGCCAGCAGTTATCGGCGCCGGGACCAACATGGCTACACCTTC,CASSYRRRDQHGYTF
-,few,TRBV14,TRBJ2-2,TGTGCCAGCAGCGGAGTAACCGGGGAGCTGTTTTTT,CASSGVTGELFF
-,once,TRBV7-2,TRBJ2-3,TGTGCCAGCAGCTTAAGTCGGGCAGATACGCAGTATTTT,CASSLSRADTQYF
TRBD1,once,TRBV10-2,TRBJ1-2,TGCGCCAGCAGTGAGCCGACAGGGATGGACTATGGCTACACCTTC,CASSEPTGMDYGYTF
TRBD1,few,TRBV5-4,TRBJ2-5,TGTGCCAGCAGCTTGGGGACAGGGTGGGGGGAGGAGACCCAGTACTTC,CASSLGTGWGEETQYF
TRBD1,-,TRBV9,TRBJ2-2,TGTGCCAGCAGCGGCTCCGGGACAGGATGGACCGGGGAGCTGTTTTTT,CASSGSGTGWTGELFF
-,once,TRBV28,TRBJ1-1,TGTGCCAGCAGTGCCTGGACAGTCATGAACACTGAAGCTTTCTTT,CASSAWTVMNTEAFF
-,-,TRBV6-1,TRBJ1-1,TGTGCCAGCAGTGAATTCGGGGGTTGGAGCACTGAAGCTTTCTTT,CASSEFGGWSTEAFF
-,medium-sized,TRBV4-1,TRBJ2-6,TGCGCCAGCAGCCAAGTGTGGGACCCTAAGCCCAACGTCCTGACTTTC,CASSQVWDPKPNVLTF
TRBD2,few,TRBV4-1,TRBJ2-7,TGCGCCAGCAGCCAAGGGGAGGGAACCTACGAGCAGTACTTC,CASSQGEGTYEQYF
-,-,TRBV5-6,TRBJ2-2,TGTGCAGCAGCTTGGACGTGGAGCACCGGGGAGCTGTTTTTT,CAAAWTWSTGELFF
-,many,TRBV10-2,TRBJ1-1,TGCGCCAGCAGTGATAAGGAAAACACTGAAGCTTTCTTT,CASSDKENTEAFF
-,-,TRBV7-8,TRBJ2-3,TGTGCCAGCAGCCGCCACCAAAGACTAGGAGATACGCAGTATTTT,CASSRHQRLGDTQYF
TRBD2,once,TRBV4-1,TRBJ2-5,TGCGCCAGCAGCCAAGGGGCTGCGGGAGTCCAAGAGACCCAGTACTTC,CASSQGAAGVQETQYF
-,-,TRBV30,TRBJ2-3,TGTGCCTGGAGTTCCGGGATTAGCACAGATACGCAGTATTTT,CAWSSGISTDTQYF
-,-,TRBV6-5,TRBJ2-3,TGTGCCAGCAGAACGGCTTGGCTAGCGATCGATACACAGTATTTT,CASRTAWLAIDTQYF
TRBD2,-,TRBV11-2,TRBJ2-1,TGTGCCAGCAGCTTAGATAGCGGGGCCTCCTACAATGAGCAGTTCTTC,CASSLDSGASYNEQFF
-,-,TRBV6-1,TRBJ1-5,TGTGCCAGCAGTGAGACCGCAGGGTCGCTTAATCAGCCCCAGCATTTT,CASSETAGSLNQPQHF
TRBD1,-,TRBV27,TRBJ1-1,TGTGCCAGCTGGACAGGGGCCGGAGAAGCTTTCTTT,CASWTGAGEAFF
-,-,TRBV5-8,TRBJ2-7,TGTGCCAGCAGCGCCGAATTAGCGCGAGAGCAGTACTTC,CASSAELAREQYF
-,-,TRBV2,TRBJ2-5,TGTGCCAGCAGTGACAGGCTATCGTACTTC,CASSDRLSYF
TRBD2,-,TRBV6-6,TRBJ2-1,TGTGCCAGCAGTCTGGGACTAGCGGGAGCCTACAATGAGCAGTTCTTC,CASSLGLAGAYNEQFF
-,few,TRBV28,TRBJ2-2,TGTGCCAGCAGTTTATGGGACGGCACGAACACCGGGGAGCTGTTTTTT,CASSLWDGTNTGELFF
-,-,TRBV7-9,TRBJ2-2,TGTGCCAGCAGCTTAGACAAAAACACCGGGGAGCTGTTTTTT,CASSLDKNTGELFF
-,-,TRBV5-4,TRBJ1-2,TGTGCCAGCAGCTTGGGGGGGGGCTATGGCTACACCTTC,CASSLGGGYGYTF
TRBD2,-,TRBV28,TRBJ2-7,TGTGCCAGCAGTTCGGGACTAGCGGGATACGAGCAGTACTTC,CASSSGLAGYEQYF
-,-,TRBV7-9,TRBJ1-1,TGTGCCAGCAGCTTATCGGGGGACACTGAAGCTTTCTTT,CASSLSGDTEAFF